This entry is about one T cell receptor (beta chain). As yet, its antigen is unknown. Germline V gene sequence: CDR1 SGHRS, CDR2 YFSETQ. Deletions cut 1 base from V and 5 bases from J, with 12 bases between. The CDR3 totals 15 residues. This entry comes from a study of T cell responses to AZD1222 COVID-19 vaccine. The study, taken as a whole, reports: Elevations in Spike-specific TCR breadth and depth followed administration of two AZD1222 doses.

Profiling relied on immunoSEQ multiplex PCR, and the TCRdb table lists in-frame clones only, not all of them. The repertoire has under 200,000 clones, roughly nine tenths of them found once; the top ten carry 1.9%. This chain joins TRBV5-1 and TRBJ2-2; D unresolved. The source was peripheral blood, collected on day 0 of AZD1222 vaccination. The origin of this receptor is an adult in good health. In DNA form, the CDR3 reads TGCGCCAGCAGCTTGACGACCCTGGGAACCGGGGAGCTGTTTTTT. Protein product: CASSLTTLGTGELFF.